This T cell receptor beta chain was obtained from a study of OX40 agonist ivuxolimab in advanced cancers. At the level of the whole study: Ivuxolimab was an agonistic, fully human IgG2 monoclonal antibody directed against OX40 (CD134), a costimulatory receptor. Intravenous ivuxolimab was administered to patients every 2 weeks at six dose levels: 0.01, 0.1, 0.3, 1.5, 3 and 10 mg/kg. Of the approximately 50 dose-escalation patients, hepatocellular carcinoma was present in 19, melanoma in roughly 15, renal cell carcinoma in 9 and head and neck cancer in 9. A male proportion of roughly 80% and a mean age of roughly 55 years, ranging from 23 to 79, were recorded for the dose-escalation cohort. Prior anti-PD-1, anti-PD-L1 or anti-CTLA-4 therapy was permitted, and checkpoint inhibitors had been received by about 44% of dose-escalation patients. Partial responses occurred in three dose-escalation patients, of whom one had hepatocellular carcinoma and two had cutaneous melanoma. Peripheral TCRbeta sequencing was intended to test whether TCR sequence diversity was altered and clonal T-cell expansion was caused by ivuxolimab. The monotherapy dose-escalation portion (N ≈ 50 patients) of the phase I ivuxolimab trial is reported in the paper.

V is pruned by 0 bases and J by 6 bases, leaving 6 bases of the junction without a gene match. The germline V gene encodes CDR1 SGDLS and CDR2 YYNGEE. Reading from cysteine to phenylalanine, the CDR3 counts 16 amino acids. Just CDR3 DNA is preserved here, 48 bases in frame from base 1. The trial excluded patients who had a history of autoimmune disease or who were on systemic immunosuppression. Peripheral blood for TCR sequencing was drawn from every dose cohort at baseline, at cycle 4 day 1 and at cycle 7 day 1. Samples were obtained from an open-label, multicenter, first-in-human phase I dose-escalation trial of ivuxolimab. Adults with locally advanced or metastatic melanoma, renal cell carcinoma, hepatocellular carcinoma or head and neck squamous cell carcinoma were enrolled in the trial. Before TCR sequencing, CD4+ T cells and CD8+ T cells from peripheral blood were sorted into separate populations.

General findings and caveats noted by the study authors: After ivuxolimab, more expanded clones were found on average in CD8+ T cells than in CD4+ T cells. Low levels of normalized T-cell clonal expansion were also seen in some patients who did not respond. The antigen specificity of the clonally expanded peripheral T cells was not determined. In the 0.1-3.0 mg/kg groups, partial responders were among the patients with the lowest normalized peripheral clonal expansion, particularly in CD8+ T cells. At doses from 0.1 to 3.0 mg/kg, clonal expansion was seen in both CD4+ and CD8+ blood T cells between baseline and week 6.

A remark on this clone: Which antigen it targets is not known. No quality values exist for individual bases; no much larger clone is one base distant.

For sequencing of the TCRbeta CDR3 region, genomic DNA was extracted from the sorted cells. The immunoSEQ Assay was used for sequencing of TCRbeta CDR3 regions. TCRdb stores this immuneACCESS table with in-frame sequences only. Part of the clones is absent; in the studies checked, under half of the shortfall reflects unresolved V genes, and no reason is known for the rest. Counted in this sample were 75,000 to 90,000 clones; about 88% of them appeared once. The ten biggest clones cover roughly 7.3% of the sample. The chain is made from TRBV9 and TRBJ2-7; the junction holds 13 bases that match TRBD2. The sequencing here drew on CD4+ or CD8+ T cells sorted from blood, taken in a trial of the OX40 agonist ivuxolimab. The receptor was isolated from an adult with an advanced solid tumor such as melanoma, head and neck, liver or kidney cancer. CDR3 sequence: CASSVDPTSGRVEQYF. In nucleotide form, the sequence is TGTGCCAGCAGCGTAGATCCCACTAGCGGGAGGGTCGAGCAGTACTTC.